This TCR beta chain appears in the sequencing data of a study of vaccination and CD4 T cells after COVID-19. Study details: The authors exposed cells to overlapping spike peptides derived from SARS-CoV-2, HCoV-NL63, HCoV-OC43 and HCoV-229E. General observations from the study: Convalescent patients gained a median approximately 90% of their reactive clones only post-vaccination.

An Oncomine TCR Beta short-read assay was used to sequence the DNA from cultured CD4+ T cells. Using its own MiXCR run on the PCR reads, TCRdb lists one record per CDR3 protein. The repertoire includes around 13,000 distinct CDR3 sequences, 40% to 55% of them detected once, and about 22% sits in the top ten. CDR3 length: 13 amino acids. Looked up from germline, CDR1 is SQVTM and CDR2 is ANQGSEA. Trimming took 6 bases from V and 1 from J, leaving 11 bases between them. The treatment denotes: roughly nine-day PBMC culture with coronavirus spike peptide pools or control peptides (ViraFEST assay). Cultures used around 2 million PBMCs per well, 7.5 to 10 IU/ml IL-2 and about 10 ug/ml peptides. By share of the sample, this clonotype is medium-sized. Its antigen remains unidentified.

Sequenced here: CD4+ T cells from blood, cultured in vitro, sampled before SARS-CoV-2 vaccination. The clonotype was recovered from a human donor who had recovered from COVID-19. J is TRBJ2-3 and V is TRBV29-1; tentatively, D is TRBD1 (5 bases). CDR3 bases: TGCAGCGTCAACAAAGGGGGCACAGATACGCAGTATTTT. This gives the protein CSVNKGGTDTQYF.